The 21 T cell receptor beta chains in this list originate from one sample, sequenced in a study of blood T cells in healthy people across ages. Next came a second PCR, run for about 7 to 12 cycles, which used a sample-barcoded 5' primer along with a J-beta primer mix. Each CDR3 protein is one row after TCRdb ran MiXCR on the 5' RACE reads. Among about 1.7 million distinct CDR3 sequences listed, about 30% were seen once. The material sequenced was blood. The receptor source for this set is a woman in her twenties or thirties in good health.

Only one count was recorded for this clonotype. V usage is TRBV29-1 and J usage is TRBJ1-2; a weak D match, TRBD1 (5 bases). Germline V CDR1 and CDR2: SQVTM, ANQGSEA. The V end lost 5 bases, the J end lost 4 bases, and 11 bases lay between the germline ends. CDR3 length: 12 residues. The CDR3 DNA sequence: TGCAGCGTTCGCGGGGGTAGCTATGGCTACACCTTC. This codes for CSVRGGSYGYTF.

Points on this clonotype: This may stem from a read error, because a much larger clone lies one nucleotide away. This chain connects TRBV12-3 or TRBV12-4 to TRBJ2-7, with TRBD1 matching over 9 bases. Trimming at V came to 6 bases and at J to 6 bases, leaving 12 bases not matched to a gene. This CDR3 spans 15 amino acids. The CDR3, as DNA: TGTGCCAGCAGCGACCGGGACAGGGAGTTCTTCGAGCAGTACTTC. Translated, it gives CASSDRDREFFEQYF.

This clonotype was observed at least ten times. This chain joins TRBV20-1 and TRBJ2-4, with D uncertain. Germline lookup yields CDR1 DFQATT and CDR2 SNEGSKA (reference sequence). V lost 4 bases and J 7 bases, leaving 14 bases between the germline ends. CDR3 length: 13 residues. CDR3 sequence reads: CSAMEGVGNIQYF. The CDR3 DNA sequence: TGCAGTGCTATGGAAGGCGTCGGGAACATTCAGTACTTC.

In this sample, this clonotype turned up a few times. The junction and the germline gene differ at one end; a read error may be behind it. V usage is TRBV5-1 and J usage is TRBJ1-1; TRBD1 is a possible D gene (5 bases). The CDR3 runs to 15 residues. CDR1 and CDR2 from the germline V gene are SGHRS and YFSETQ. The CDR3, as DNA: TGTGCCAGCAGCTTGGCCTTTGGGGGGGATACTGAAGCTTTCTTT. Translated, it gives CASSLAFGGDTEAFF.

The rearrangement joins TRBV20-1 to TRBJ2-7; TRBD2 agrees at 7 bases. The J call could be wrong; TRBJ2-5 is a better fit for the DNA end. The length of the CDR3 is 14 residues. Germline CDR1 DFQATT, CDR2 SNEGSKA (reference sequence). The CDR3 spells CSATKTGREETQYF. The CDR3 region has the DNA TGCAGTGCAACTAAGACGGGGAGGGAAGAGACCCAGTACTTC.

In its sample, this clonotype was seen a few times. This chain uses TRBV28 with TRBJ2-1, with D maybe TRBD2 (6 bases). Trimming removed 10 bases from V and 1 base from J, with 14 bases in between. The V gene's germline CDR1 is MDHEN and CDR2 SYDVKM. The CDR3 is 14 amino acids. CDR3 amino acids: CATQGLLSYNEQFF. The CDR3 DNA sequence: TGTGCCACCCAGGGACTTTTGTCCTACAATGAGCAGTTCTTC.

The chain recombines TRBV12-3 or TRBV12-4 with TRBJ1-5; 8 positions match TRBD1. V lost 7 bases and J lost 7; bases outside the gene matches: 9. The CDR3 is 14 amino acids. CDR3: CASTFQGAGQPQHF. The CDR3 nucleotides are TGTGCCAGCACATTCCAGGGGGCGGGACAGCCCCAGCATTTT.

Concerning this clonotype: Sequence at one end of the junction differs from germline and may be a read error. The CDR3 DNA reads as TGTGCCTGCAGTTCCGGGCTGAGGGAGACCCAGTACTTC. The encoded protein is CACSSGLRETQYF. The rearrangement joins TRBV12-3 or TRBV12-4 to TRBJ2-5; D is unclear. The CDR3 covers 13 residues.

At least ten counts were recorded for this clonotype. The J gene is TRBJ2-1, the V gene TRBV18; possibly TRBD1 for D (6 bases). The ends were cut back, 3 bases at V and 4 bases at J, with 19 bases in the middle. The CDR3 loop spans 17 amino acids. Per germline, CDR1 KGHSH and CDR2 LQKENI. CDR3 DNA: TGTGCCAGCTCACCCGGGCGAGGGGGAGAGGGATACAATGAGCAGTTCTTC. This gives the protein CASSPGRGGEGYNEQFF.

Notes on this clonotype: Its ends do not fully match the called genes, so a read error is possible. The chain's CDR3 is CTSSPLQGAVNEKLFF. The CDR3 DNA reads as TGTACCAGCAGTCCACTGCAGGGGGCCGTCAATGAAAAACTGTTTTTT. This chain uses TRBV7-9 with TRBJ1-4; TRBD1 matches 8 bases. This CDR3 spans 16 amino acids. CDR1 and CDR2 from the germline V gene are SEHNR and FQNEAQ (reference sequence).

This clonotype appeared a few times. The V call is TRBV6-5, the J call TRBJ2-7; either TRBD1 or TRBD2 may supply D (5 bases each). The CDR3 consists of 12 residues. V gave up 6 bases and J gave up 2 bases, with 8 bases separating them. In germline, CDR1 is MNHEY, CDR2 SVGAGI. For the CDR3, the DNA is TGTGCCAGCAGAGGGACGCCCTACGAGCAGTACTTC. Its translation is CASRGTPYEQYF.

V is TRBV9 and J is TRBJ1-1; a possible D gene is TRBD1 (6 bases). Germline V gene lookup returns CDR1 SGDLS and CDR2 YYNGEE. This CDR3 has 13 residues. With 2 bases removed from V and 6 bases from J, the gap between germline ends came to 11 bases. CDR3 loop: CASSVGGGAEAFF. The CDR3 DNA follows: TGTGCCAGCAGCGTGGGGGGCGGCGCTGAAGCTTTCTTT.

The genes are TRBV7-2 and TRBJ2-5; 7 positions agree with TRBD2. The closer fit of TRBJ2-7 to the DNA end suggests the J call may be wrong. The germline V gene has CDR1 SGHTA and CDR2 FQGNSA. This CDR3 is 15 amino acids long. The CDR3 here is CTSSLMGGSFYEQYF. The DNA for the CDR3 is TGTACCAGCAGCTTAATGGGAGGGAGTTTTTACGAGCAGTACTTC.

This clonotype was counted a few times. The V call is TRBV20-1, the J call TRBJ2-3, with 14 bases fitting TRBD2. V lost 3 bases, J lost 6 bases, and 8 bases stayed unmatched. The CDR3 is made up of 16 amino acids. The germline gives CDR1 DFQATT, CDR2 SNEGSKA (reference sequence). CDR3 residues: CSASDGTSGSADTQYF. The CDR3 coding sequence is TGCAGTGCTAGTGATGGGACTAGCGGGAGCGCGGATACGCAGTATTTT.

V gene TRBV7-9 combines with J gene TRBJ2-3; TRBD2 is a possible D gene (6 bases). The germline V gene has CDR1 SEHNR and CDR2 FQNEAQ (reference sequence). The CDR3 length is 15 residues. Trimming stripped 5 bases from V and 1 base from J, with 13 bases between. As DNA, the CDR3 is TGTGCCAGCAGCCGCGGGACGGCCCGCACAGATACGCAGTATTTT. It codes for CASSRGTARTDTQYF.

The chain is built from TRBV9 and TRBJ2-1, with TRBD2 identical over 8 bases. Per the germline V gene, CDR1 is SGDLS and CDR2 is YYNGEE. The CDR3 spans 13 residues. V lost 0 bases to trimming and J lost 10 bases; unmatched junction nucleotides: 3. The CDR3 region has the DNA TGTGCCAGCAGCGTAGTGTTAGCGGGGGAGCAGTTCTTC. Translation: CASSVVLAGEQFF.

For this clonotype: Since a much larger clone is just one base distant, this may be a read error. The V call is TRBV11-1, the J call TRBJ1-2; D might be TRBD1 (6 bases). This CDR3 has 15 amino acids. Germline V gene sequence: CDR1 SGHAT, CDR2 FQDESV (reference sequence). This CDR3 is CAGSLAGAQGYGYTF. CDR3 nucleotide sequence: TGTGCCGGCAGCTTAGCGGGGGCACAGGGCTATGGCTACACCTTC.

The V gene is TRBV29-1, the J gene TRBJ2-2; D possibly corresponds to TRBD2 (5 bases). Trimming left V 0 bases short and J 6 bases short, with 23 bases between. The CDR3 has 18 amino acids. The V gene's germline CDR1 is SQVTM and CDR2 ANQGSEA. CDR3 coding DNA: TGCAGCGTTGAAGATGGACGAGCTAGCTGGTCCCTTGCCGGGGAGCTGTTTTTT. Protein sequence: CSVEDGRASWSLAGELFF.

This rearrangement joins TRBV5-1 to TRBJ1-5; the match to TRBD1 covers 7 bases. CDR3 length: 15 residues. V gave up 0 bases and J gave up 4 bases; unmatched junction bases: 4. Germline lookup yields CDR1 SGHRS and CDR2 YFSETQ. The CDR3 nucleotides are TGCGCCAGCAGCTTGGAGGGGGCGTTGAATCAGCCCCAGCATTTT. Protein: CASSLEGALNQPQHF.

The rearrangement joins TRBV5-1 to TRBJ1-1, with D uncertain. With 0 bases removed from V and 4 bases from J, the gap between germline ends came to 13 bases. Germline CDR1 and CDR2: SGHRS and YFSETQ. The CDR3 is made up of 15 amino acids. The CDR3 DNA reads as TGCGCCAGCAGCTTGGACCCGTACGGTGTCACTGAAGCTTTCTTT. Translating it yields CASSLDPYGVTEAFF.

This chain connects TRBV28 to TRBJ2-1; 8 nucleotides align to TRBD2. Trimming took 8 bases from V and 5 from J; bases not matched to a gene: 8. This CDR3 spans 14 amino acids. CDR1 is MDHEN and CDR2 is SYDVKM in the germline V gene. The CDR3 protein is CASCTTGGNNEQFF. The CDR3 nucleotides are TGTGCCAGCTGTACAACGGGGGGGAACAATGAGCAGTTCTTC.